Each of the 6 T cell receptor beta chains below was sequenced from the same sample in a study of CD8 T cells in Susac syndrome. Random hexamers were used to reverse transcribe the RNA input (roughly 0.5 to 1 ug). TCRdb passed the immunoSEQ multiplex PCR reads through MiXCR, listing each CDR3 protein once. The sample shows around 270,000 distinct CDR3 sequences, almost 85% of them seen only once. What was sequenced was CD8+ T cells from PBMCs. All receptors come from a human donor with multiple sclerosis.

V is TRBV7-3 and J is TRBJ2-2, with D maybe TRBD2 (5 bases). V gave up 4 bases and J gave up 5 bases, with 14 bases separating them. Germline CDR1 and CDR2: SGHTA and FQGTGA. The CDR3 has 15 residues. The CDR3 DNA is TGTGCCAGCAGCTCCGATCTAGCAGATACCGGGGAGCTGTTTTTT. Its translation is CASSSDLADTGELFF. The full variable domain, rest sourced from reference TRBV7-3 and TRBJ2-2, is GAGVSQTPSNKVTEKGKYVELRCDPISGHTALYWYRQSLGQGPEFLIYFQGTGAADDSGLPNDRFFAVRPEGSVSTLKIQRTERGDSAVYLCASSSDLADTGELFFGEGSRLTVL.

This clonotype was picked up one time. CDR3 amino acids: CASSMDRVSGYGYTF. The CDR3 bases are TGTGCCAGTAGTATGGACAGGGTATCCGGCTATGGCTACACCTTC. The chain joins TRBV19 to TRBJ1-2; 8 nucleotides match TRBD1. The CDR3 consists of 15 residues. Germline-derived CDR1 and CDR2 are LNHDA and SQIVND (reference sequence). After removal of 3 bases from V and 4 bases from J, the junction contained 7 bases not matched to a gene.

A single count supports this clonotype. The chain couples TRBV10-3 to TRBJ1-1; D unresolved. Germline CDR1 is ENHRY and CDR2 is SYGVKD. The CDR3 runs to 13 residues. Trimming removed 6 bases from V and 4 bases from J, with 12 bases in between. CDR3 region: CAIRPSPGTEAFF. The CDR3, as DNA: TGTGCCATCAGGCCGAGTCCAGGCACTGAAGCTTTCTTT.

This sequence joins TRBV7-9 and TRBJ2-1; D could derive from TRBD1 or TRBD2 (6 bases each). V was pared by 6 bases and J by 8 bases, with 17 bases between. CDR3 length: 14 residues. Germline-derived CDR1 and CDR2 are SEHNR and FQNEAQ (reference sequence). CDR3 residues: CASSNPTRGDEQFF. As DNA, the CDR3 is TGTGCCAGCAGTAACCCGACGAGGGGGGATGAGCAGTTCTTC.

The chain recombines TRBV5-1 with TRBJ2-7; the match to TRBD2 covers 7 bases. The V and J ends lost 4 bases and 2 bases, in that order; junction bases with no gene match: 9. The CDR3 contains 15 residues. The germline gives CDR1 SGHRS, CDR2 YFSETQ. CDR3 region: CASSRGPAGAYEQYF. The CDR3 nucleotides read TGCGCCAGCAGCCGGGGACCCGCGGGAGCCTACGAGCAGTACTTC. Full variable domain (outside the CDR3, taken from reference TRBV5-1 and TRBJ2-7): KAGVTQTPRYLIKTRGQQVTLSCSPISGHRSVSWYQQTPGQGLQFLFEYFSETQRNKGNFPGRFSGRQFSNSRSEMNVSTLELGDSALYLCASSRGPAGAYEQYFGPGTRLTVT.

The chain uses TRBV7-2 and TRBJ1-2; D is uncertain. Trimming left V 6 bases short and J 2 bases short, with 16 bases between. The CDR3 extends over 15 amino acids. Germline loops: CDR1 SGHTA, CDR2 FQGNSA. The DNA for the CDR3 is TGTGCCAGCAGGGACGTACTCTCACCGAACTATGGCTACACCTTC. It specifies CASRDVLSPNYGYTF.